The 9 T cell receptor beta chains reported below all come from one sample, sequenced in a study of blood T cell repertoires in COVID-19. The data were produced by immunoSEQ multiplex PCR, yet TCRdb's version contains in-frame clones alone and is incomplete. The data contain some 490,000 clones, about 88% of them singletons. The source material was PBMCs or T cells enriched from blood (not recorded which). The receptors were gathered from a woman aged 55-70 years who had recovered from COVID-19.

For the CDR3, the DNA is TGTGCCAGCAGCCTAAACATTCAGTACTTC. Translation: CASSLNIQYF. The chain recombines TRBV11-2 with TRBJ2-4, with D hard to call. Trimming took 5 bases from V and 6 from J, leaving 2 bases between them. Per germline, CDR1 SGHAT and CDR2 FQNNGV. The CDR3 totals 10 residues.

The rearrangement uses TRBV27 and TRBJ2-3; D gene ambiguous. V gave up 8 bases and J gave up 2 bases, with 11 bases separating them. Germline V gene sequence: CDR1 MNHEY, CDR2 SMNVEV (reference sequence). The CDR3 length is 13 residues. The CDR3 region is CASQALPTDTQYF. CDR3 DNA sequence: TGTGCCAGCCAAGCACTCCCCACAGATACGCAGTATTTT.

This clone was observed a single time. The genes are TRBV15 and TRBJ2-7; TRBD2 is a possible D gene (5 bases). This CDR3 has 14 residues. Germline CDR1 reads LNHNV; CDR2 reads YYDKDF (reference sequence). Trimming shortened V by 3 bases and J by 1 base, and 10 bases separated the two germline ends. The CDR3 DNA is TGTGCCACCAGCAGGGGCACGGGGTCCTACGAGCAGTACTTC. It codes for CATSRGTGSYEQYF.

V gene TRBV13 combines with J gene TRBJ1-1, with D maybe TRBD1 (6 bases). Germline V gene sequence: CDR1 PRHDT, CDR2 FYEKMQ (reference sequence). Deletions cut 4 bases from V and 1 base from J, with 13 bases between. The CDR3 totals 15 residues. As DNA, the CDR3 is TGTGCCAGCAGCTCTCGGGGAGGGGGGAACACTGAAGCTTTCTTT. Protein: CASSSRGGGNTEAFF.

This rearrangement joins TRBV7-2 to TRBJ2-1; no definite D call. The CDR3 extends over 13 amino acids. The germline CDR1 and CDR2 sequences are SGHTA and FQGNSA. With 2 bases removed from V and 2 bases from J, the gap between germline ends came to 4 bases. The CDR3 DNA follows: TGTGCCAGCAGCTTATCGGCCTACAATGAGCAGTTCTTC. Its protein product is CASSLSAYNEQFF.

This chain links TRBV12-5 with TRBJ2-4; TRBD1 aligns across 7 bases. Losses at the gene ends were 6 bases for V and 9 bases for J; bases not matched to a gene: 8. CDR1 LGHNT and CDR2 FRNRAP come from the germline V gene. The CDR3 is 13 amino acids. CDR3 in amino acids: CASGLWTGGIQYF. Written as DNA, the CDR3 is TGTGCTAGTGGCCTATGGACAGGCGGCATTCAGTACTTC. The variable domain in full, completed from reference TRBV12-5 and TRBJ2-4, reads DARVTQTPRHKVTEMGQEVTMRCQPILGHNTVFWYRQTMMQGLELLAYFRNRAPLDDSGMPKDRFSAEMPDATLATLKIQPSEPRDSAVYFCASGLWTGGIQYFGAGTRLSVL.

This clone was detected only once. This chain connects TRBV4-2 to TRBJ2-3; 9 bases align to TRBD2. The CDR3 covers 16 residues. The germline CDR1 and CDR2 sequences are LGHNA and YNFKEQ. The ends lost 1 base at V and 2 bases at J; junction bases unmatched: 4. In DNA, the CDR3 is TGTGCCAGCAGCCAAGGGGGACTAGCCTACACAGATACGCAGTATTTT. Its protein is CASSQGGLAYTDTQYF.

This clone was counted once. This chain links TRBV19 with TRBJ1-3, with no clear D. The V and J ends lost 1 base and 1 base respectively, with 26 bases between them. The CDR3 is 21 residues long. Germline V gene lookup returns CDR1 LNHDA and CDR2 SQIVND (reference sequence). CDR3 nucleotides: TGTGCCAGTAGTATAGTCTTCCCGGGCCTCAGGCTCGGGGAATCTGGAAACACCATATATTTT. Translation gives CASSIVFPGLRLGESGNTIYF.

The chain carries TRBV2 and TRBJ1-1; 8 positions match TRBD1. CDR3 length equals 13 residues. V dropped 10 bases and J dropped 3; count of bases not matched to a gene: 7. The germline gives CDR1 SNHLY, CDR2 FYNNEI. The CDR3 loop is CATRQGTHTEAFF. In DNA form, the CDR3 reads TGTGCCACCAGACAGGGGACTCACACTGAAGCTTTCTTT.